This T cell receptor (beta chain) was documented in a study of blood T cell repertoires in COVID-19 (dated by TCRdb to 2020 to 2022). With respect to the entire study: Samples covering the acute and convalescent phases of COVID-19 were provided by collaborators in the United States, Italy and Spain. Deeply sampled blood TCRbeta repertoires from subjects exposed to, actively infected with, or recovered from COVID-19 were included in the dataset. HLA class I and class II types, where available, came from metadata supplied by the sample provider rather than from assay-based typing. The sample metadata nearly always contained a de-identified subject ID, COVID-19 status, age in years and sex. Samples were obtained from the ongoing ImmuneRACE study (first 160 participants) and from over 1,000 subjects provided by 6 global collaborators. The material from the prospective study consisted of cDNA or gDNA derived from T cells, B-cell-depleted T cells, or PBMCs. The repertoires were released in a freely available public database meant as a resource for research on the immune response to SARS-CoV-2. What the study reported, not specific to this receptor: The amount of clinical and demographic metadata varied by source and participant and was provided uncurated.

Collaborating institutions collected whole blood in K2EDTA tubes following their own protocols. For TCRbeta analysis, collaborators shipped samples as frozen whole blood, isolated PBMCs, or DNA extracted from either of those sample types. TCRbeta CDR3 regions were amplified from genomic DNA using the immunoSEQ Assay, a bias-controlled multiplex PCR. The authors' pipeline ran thus. Within the assay, amplification of reference gene primers was used to estimate how many nucleated cells each sample contained. Sequence reads were collapsed and filtered to measure the absolute abundance of every unique TCRbeta CDR3 rearrangement. For each sample, productive Simpson clonality was calculated as the square root of Simpson's diversity index over productive rearrangements. Entries here come from immuneACCESS through TCRdb and include only in-frame sequences with V and J called. Some clones fail to appear in such tables; in the studies checked, an unresolved V gene covers under half of the shortfall, and the cause of the remainder is unknown. V and J calls plus clone size are reproduced from that table; the DNA served to infer D and trimming. This sample is represented by 200,000 to 250,000 clones; 88% of them were singletons. The ten largest account for less than 2% of the sample.

Remarks on this clone: Its cognate antigen has yet to be identified. No much larger clone exists at a distance of one base, and base qualities are not known.

V and J lose 0 bases and 0 bases, and a span of 8 bases separates them. The CDR1 and CDR2 encoded by the germline V gene are LGHNA and YSLEER. Reading from cysteine to phenylalanine, the CDR3 counts 15 amino acids. Only the CDR3 DNA is retained, 45 bases long and in frame from the first base. The chain uses TRBV4-3 and TRBJ1-1; the D gene assignment is ambiguous. The TCR comes from a man in his 70s with acute or convalescent COVID-19. The sample taken for sequencing was peripheral blood. The CDR3 protein: CASSQDALVNTEAFF. The sequenced DNA is TGCGCCAGCAGCCAAGATGCGCTGGTGAACACTGAAGCTTTCTTT.